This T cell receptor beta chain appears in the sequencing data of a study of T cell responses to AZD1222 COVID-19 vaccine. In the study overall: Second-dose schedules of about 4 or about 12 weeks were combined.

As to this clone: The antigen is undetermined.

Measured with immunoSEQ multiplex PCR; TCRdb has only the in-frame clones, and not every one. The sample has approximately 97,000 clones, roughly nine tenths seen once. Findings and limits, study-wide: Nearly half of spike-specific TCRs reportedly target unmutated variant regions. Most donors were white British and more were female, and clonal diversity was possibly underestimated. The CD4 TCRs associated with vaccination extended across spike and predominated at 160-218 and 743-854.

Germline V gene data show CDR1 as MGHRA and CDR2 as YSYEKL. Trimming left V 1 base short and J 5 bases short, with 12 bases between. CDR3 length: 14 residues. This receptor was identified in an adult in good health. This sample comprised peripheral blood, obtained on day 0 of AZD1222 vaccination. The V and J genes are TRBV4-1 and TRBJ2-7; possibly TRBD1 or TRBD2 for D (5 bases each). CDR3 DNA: TGCGCCAGCAGCCAAGGGGGGTTTTTGGACGAGCAGTACTTC. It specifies CASSQGGFLDEQYF.